Sequencing of this TCR beta chain was carried out in a study of cytomegalovirus exposure and HLA in healthy donors. Study at large: Out of 150 million to 200 million T cells, an earlier analysis found 117 million unique TCR beta sequences in total.

With regard to this clone: Its antigen is as yet unknown.

CDR1 and CDR2 (germline): DFQATT, SNEGSKA (reference sequence). CDR3 length: 11 amino acids. The germline V and J ends were trimmed by 4 bases and 8 bases, with 8 bases remaining between them. Findings of the study overall: As a later analysis showed, a missense DCLRE1C variant was linked to trimming of TCR beta V- and J-genes. A later analysis reported that several of the most significant clusters appeared to be linked to common viral pathogens, among them Epstein-Barr virus.

13 Jbeta primers and 60 Vbeta primers were used for the PCR. Here immunoSEQ multiplex PCR was the method, and the copy in TCRdb shows in-frame clones only, minus some. The repertoire holds about 43,000 clones, roughly half seen once, with roughly 5.6% in the top ten. Every donor was a healthy person donating bone marrow. The clonotype was recovered from a man in his 60s in good health and CMV-seronegative. The chain has TRBV20-1 and TRBJ1-4; D gene uncertain. Sequencing input: PBMCs. The CDR3 region has the DNA TGCAGTGCTACAGTAGCCGAAAAACTGTTTTTT. Its protein product is CSATVAEKLFF.